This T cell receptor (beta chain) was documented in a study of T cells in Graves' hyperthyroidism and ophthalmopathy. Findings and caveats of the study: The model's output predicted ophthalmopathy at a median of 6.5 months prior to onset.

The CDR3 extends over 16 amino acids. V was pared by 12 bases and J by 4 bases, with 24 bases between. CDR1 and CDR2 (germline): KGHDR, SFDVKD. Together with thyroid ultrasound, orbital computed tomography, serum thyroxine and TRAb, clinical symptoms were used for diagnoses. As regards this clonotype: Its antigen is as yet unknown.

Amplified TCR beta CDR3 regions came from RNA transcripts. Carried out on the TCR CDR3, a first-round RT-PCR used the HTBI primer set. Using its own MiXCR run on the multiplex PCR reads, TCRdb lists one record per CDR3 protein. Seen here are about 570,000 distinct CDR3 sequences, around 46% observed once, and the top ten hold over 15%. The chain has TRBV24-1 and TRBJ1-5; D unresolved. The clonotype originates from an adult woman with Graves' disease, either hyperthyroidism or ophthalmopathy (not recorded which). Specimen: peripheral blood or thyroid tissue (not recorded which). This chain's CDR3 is CALSKESLAGNQPQHF. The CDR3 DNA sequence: TGTGCCTTGTCCAAAGAAAGCTTGGCGGGAAATCAGCCCCAGCATTTT.